This T cell receptor beta chain was documented in a study of metastatic and nonmetastatic thyroid tumors. Study-wide background: Where malignant and benign thyroid patients were concerned, repertoires were compared across blood and tumor or nodule tissue.

Original analysis: Variation in CDR3 across clinicopathological groups served as the basis for constructing a distant-metastasis classifier in papillary thyroid cancer. Using MiXCR, TCRdb re-called clones from the PCR reads. Here the V and J calls rest on TCRdb's processing, not on the authors' analysis. The table lists tens of thousands of clones, 12% of them singletons. CDR1 is KGHDR, CDR2 SFDVKD, per germline. V was cut by 0 bases and J by 13 bases, with 24 bases left in between. This CDR3 has 16 residues. Before thyroid surgery, none of the patients had received any treatment. This chain joins TRBV24-1 and TRBJ2-7; TRBD1 or TRBD2 may be the D gene (5 bases each). The TCR originated in a male donor with papillary thyroid cancer or a benign thyroid nodule (not recorded which). Some clones in this sample may be carry-over from other donors' samples. Material: blood. This CDR3 reads CATSDLRDRRPSERYF. The DNA of the CDR3 is TGTGCCACCAGTGATTTGAGGGACCGCCGCCCTTCCGAGCGATACTTC.